The clone carrying this T cell receptor beta chain was detected only a few times. Its antigen remains unidentified. J lost 5 bases, V lost 5 bases, and 3 bases had no gene match. The CDR3 covers 14 residues. Germline V gene lookup returns CDR1 SGHTA and CDR2 FQGNSA. This sample is part of a study of blood T cells in healthy people across ages. Each donor had around 11 milliliters of peripheral blood drawn. With a J-beta primer mix and a sample-barcoded 5' primer, a second PCR ran about 7 to 12 cycles. TCRdb passed the 5' RACE reads through MiXCR, listing each CDR3 protein once. The data hold approximately 850,000 distinct CDR3 sequences, with 58% observed a single time. Study-wide results and caveats: Older age went with lower TCR beta diversity per million T cells, in a roughly linear way.

This clonotype originated in a man aged 30 to 39 in good health. The chain carries TRBV7-2 and TRBJ2-1, with 10 bases aligning to TRBD2. The sequenced sample consisted of blood. CDR3 sequence (DNA): TGTGCCAGCAGCGCCGGACTAGCGGACAATGAGCAGTTCTTC. Its protein is CASSAGLADNEQFF.